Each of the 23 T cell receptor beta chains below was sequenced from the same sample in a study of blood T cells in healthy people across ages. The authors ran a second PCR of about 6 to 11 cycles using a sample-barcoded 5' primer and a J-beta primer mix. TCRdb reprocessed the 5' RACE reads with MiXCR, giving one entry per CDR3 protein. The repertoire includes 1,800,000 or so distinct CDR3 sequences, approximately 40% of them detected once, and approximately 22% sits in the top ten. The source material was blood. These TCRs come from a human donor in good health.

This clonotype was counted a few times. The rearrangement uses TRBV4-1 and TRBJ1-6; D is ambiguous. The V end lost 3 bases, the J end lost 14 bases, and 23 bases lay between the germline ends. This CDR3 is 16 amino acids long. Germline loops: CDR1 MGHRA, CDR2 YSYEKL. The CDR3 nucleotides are TGCGCCAGCAGCCAGACAAGGACGGAGATATTCAGAGCCCTCCACTTT. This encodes CASSQTRTEIFRALHF.

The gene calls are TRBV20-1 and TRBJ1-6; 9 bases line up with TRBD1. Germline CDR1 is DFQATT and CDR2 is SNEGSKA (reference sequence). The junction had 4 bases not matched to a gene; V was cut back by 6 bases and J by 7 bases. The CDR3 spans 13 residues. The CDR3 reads CSAAGTGNSPLHF. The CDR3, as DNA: TGCAGTGCAGCCGGGACAGGGAATTCACCCCTCCACTTT.

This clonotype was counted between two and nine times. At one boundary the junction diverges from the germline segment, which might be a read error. The CDR3 spells CTSSYGGEQYF. CDR3 DNA: TGTACCAGCAGTTACGGCGGGGAGCAGTACTTC. V usage is TRBV6-2 or TRBV6-3 and J usage is TRBJ2-7, with D possibly being TRBD2 (5 bases). From germline, CDR1 is MNHEY and CDR2 SVGEGT. The CDR3 covers 11 residues.

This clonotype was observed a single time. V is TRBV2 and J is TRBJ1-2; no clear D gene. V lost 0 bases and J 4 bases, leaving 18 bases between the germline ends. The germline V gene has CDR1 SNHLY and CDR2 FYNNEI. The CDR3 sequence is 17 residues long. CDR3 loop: CASSEALGEGRAYGYTF. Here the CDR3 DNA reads TGTGCCAGCAGTGAAGCGCTTGGGGAGGGTCGTGCCTATGGCTACACCTTC.

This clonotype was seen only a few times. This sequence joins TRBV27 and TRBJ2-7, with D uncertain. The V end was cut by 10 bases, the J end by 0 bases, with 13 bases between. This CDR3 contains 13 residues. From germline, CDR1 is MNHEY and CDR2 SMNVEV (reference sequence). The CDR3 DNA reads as TGTGCCACCCATAACAGTGACTCCTACGAGCAGTACTTC. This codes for CATHNSDSYEQYF.

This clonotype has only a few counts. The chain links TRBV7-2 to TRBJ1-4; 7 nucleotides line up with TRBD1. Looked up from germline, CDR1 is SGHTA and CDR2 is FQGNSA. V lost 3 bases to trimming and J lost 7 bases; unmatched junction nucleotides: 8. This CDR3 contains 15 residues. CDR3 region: CASSFADRQGEKLFF. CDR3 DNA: TGTGCCAGCAGCTTTGCGGACAGGCAGGGTGAAAAACTGTTTTTT.

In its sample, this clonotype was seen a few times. The CDR3 reads CSGTRENYNEQFF. In DNA form, the CDR3 reads TGCAGCGGTACCCGGGAGAACTACAATGAGCAGTTCTTC. The rearrangement joins TRBV29-1 to TRBJ2-1, with D possibly matching TRBD2 (6 bases). V was pared by 7 bases and J by 3 bases, with 13 bases between. The CDR3 runs to 13 residues. Germline V gene sequence: CDR1 SQVTM, CDR2 ANQGSEA.

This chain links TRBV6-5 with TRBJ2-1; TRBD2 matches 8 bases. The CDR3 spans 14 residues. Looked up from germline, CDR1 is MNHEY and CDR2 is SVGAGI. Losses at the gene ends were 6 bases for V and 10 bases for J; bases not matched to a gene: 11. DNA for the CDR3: TGTGCCAGCAGCCTAACTGGGACTAGTGAGGAGCAGTTCTTC. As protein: CASSLTGTSEEQFF.

The CDR3: CASSTIAGGSYNEQFF. CDR3 coding DNA: TGCGCCAGCAGCACAATAGCGGGGGGGTCCTACAATGAGCAGTTCTTC. This sequence joins TRBV5-1 and TRBJ2-1; 11 positions match TRBD2. Unmatched junction bases numbered 4, after V lost 4 bases and J lost 1 base. This CDR3 contains 16 residues. Germline V CDR1 and CDR2: SGHRS, YFSETQ.

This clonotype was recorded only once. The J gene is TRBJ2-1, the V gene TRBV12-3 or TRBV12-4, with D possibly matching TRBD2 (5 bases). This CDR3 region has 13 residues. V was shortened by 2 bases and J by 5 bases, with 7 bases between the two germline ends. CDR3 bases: TGTGCCAGCAGTTTATGGACTGACAATGAGCAGTTCTTC. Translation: CASSLWTDNEQFF.

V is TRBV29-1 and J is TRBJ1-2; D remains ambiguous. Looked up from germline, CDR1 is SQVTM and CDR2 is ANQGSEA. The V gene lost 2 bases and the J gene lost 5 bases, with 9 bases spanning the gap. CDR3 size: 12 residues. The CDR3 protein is CSVELTGYGYTF. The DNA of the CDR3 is TGCAGCGTTGAACTGACTGGATATGGCTACACCTTC.

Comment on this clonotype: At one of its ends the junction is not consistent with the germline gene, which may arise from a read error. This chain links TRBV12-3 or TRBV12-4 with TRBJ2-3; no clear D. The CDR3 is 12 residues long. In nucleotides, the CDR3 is TGTACCAGCAGTTTAAGAACAGATACGCAGTATTTT. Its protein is CTSSLRTDTQYF.

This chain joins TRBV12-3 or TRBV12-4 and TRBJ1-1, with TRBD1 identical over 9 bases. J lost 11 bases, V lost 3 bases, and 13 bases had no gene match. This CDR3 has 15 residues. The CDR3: CASSLTYWTGDGAFF. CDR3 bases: TGTGCCAGCAGTTTGACATATTGGACAGGGGATGGCGCTTTCTTT.

In DNA form, the CDR3 reads TGCAGTGCTAGAGATTCGCAGGGGCTGAGTAATGAAAAACTGTTTTTT. Its translation is CSARDSQGLSNEKLFF. This chain uses TRBV20-1 with TRBJ1-4; D is perhaps TRBD1 (6 bases). Trimming pared 0 bases from V and 4 bases from J, leaving 15 bases between. Per the germline V gene, CDR1 is DFQATT and CDR2 is SNEGSKA (reference sequence). This CDR3 contains 16 residues.

The CDR3 here is CASTQNPGQYEQYF. CDR3 in DNA: TGTGCCAGCACCCAAAACCCCGGGCAGTACGAGCAGTACTTC. The chain employs TRBV7-6 and TRBJ2-7, with D unclear. This CDR3 comprises 14 residues. Germline assignment: CDR1 SGHVS and CDR2 FNYEAQ. V was shortened by 7 bases and J by 4 bases, with 17 bases between the two germline ends.

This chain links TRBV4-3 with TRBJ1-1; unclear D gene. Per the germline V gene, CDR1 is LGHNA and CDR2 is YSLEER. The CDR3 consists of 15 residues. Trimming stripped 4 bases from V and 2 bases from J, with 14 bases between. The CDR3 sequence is CASSRLLNVNTEAFF. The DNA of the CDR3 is TGCGCCAGCAGCCGCCTATTAAACGTCAACACTGAAGCTTTCTTT.

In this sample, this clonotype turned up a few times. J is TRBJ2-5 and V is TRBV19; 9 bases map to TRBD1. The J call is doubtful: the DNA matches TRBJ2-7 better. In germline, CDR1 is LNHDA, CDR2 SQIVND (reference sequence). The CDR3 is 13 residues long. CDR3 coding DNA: TGTGCCAGTAGTGAGGACAGGGGACACGAGCAGTACTTC. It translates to CASSEDRGHEQYF.

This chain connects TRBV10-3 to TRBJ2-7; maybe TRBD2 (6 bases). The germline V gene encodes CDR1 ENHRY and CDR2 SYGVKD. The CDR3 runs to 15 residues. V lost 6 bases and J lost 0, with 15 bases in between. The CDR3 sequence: CAIRDSVGSSYEQYF. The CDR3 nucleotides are TGTGCCATCAGAGACAGCGTCGGGAGCTCCTACGAGCAGTACTTC.

CDR3 DNA sequence: TGCGCCAGCAGCTCGGGACTAAACCAGGCCTACGAGCAGTACTTC. Translating it yields CASSSGLNQAYEQYF. V is TRBV5-1 and J is TRBJ2-4, with 7 bases matching TRBD2. The DNA end is more similar to TRBJ2-7, so the J call may be wrong. The germline CDR1 and CDR2 sequences are SGHRS and YFSETQ. The CDR3 spans 15 residues.

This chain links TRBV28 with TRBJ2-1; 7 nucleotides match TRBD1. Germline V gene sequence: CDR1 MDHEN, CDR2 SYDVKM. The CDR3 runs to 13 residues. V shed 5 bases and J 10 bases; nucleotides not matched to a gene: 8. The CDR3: CASSPIDRDEQFF. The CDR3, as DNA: TGTGCCAGCAGTCCAATCGACAGGGACGAGCAGTTCTTC.

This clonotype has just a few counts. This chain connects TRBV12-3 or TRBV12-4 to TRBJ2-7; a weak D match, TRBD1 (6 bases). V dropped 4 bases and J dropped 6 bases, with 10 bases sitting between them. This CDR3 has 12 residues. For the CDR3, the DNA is TGTGCCAGCAGTTCCGGACAGCTCGAGCAGTACTTC. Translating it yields CASSSGQLEQYF.

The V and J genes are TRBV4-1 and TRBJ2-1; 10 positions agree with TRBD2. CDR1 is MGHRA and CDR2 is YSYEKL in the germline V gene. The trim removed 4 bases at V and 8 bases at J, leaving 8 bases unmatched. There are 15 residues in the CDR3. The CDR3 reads CASSPTAGGRDEQFF. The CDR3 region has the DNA TGCGCCAGCAGCCCAACAGCGGGGGGGCGGGATGAGCAGTTCTTC.

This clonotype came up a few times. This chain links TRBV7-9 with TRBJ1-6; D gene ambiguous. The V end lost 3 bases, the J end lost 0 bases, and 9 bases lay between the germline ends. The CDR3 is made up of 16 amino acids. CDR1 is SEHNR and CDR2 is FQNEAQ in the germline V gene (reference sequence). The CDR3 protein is CASSLMRSSYNSPLHF. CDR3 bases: TGTGCCAGCAGCTTGATGAGGAGCTCCTATAATTCACCCCTCCACTTT.